A single sample is the source of the 28 T cell receptor beta chains below, sequenced in a study of T cell clonality in common variable immunodeficiency. TCRdb keeps only in-frame clones here, not all; method: immunoSEQ multiplex PCR. In total the sample includes tens of thousands of clones, none of them seen once. Specimen: peripheral blood mononuclear cells. The receptors stem from a person between 18 and 75 years old in good health.

This clone was seen ten or more times. The observed sequence ends 3 residues before the CDR3 terminus, with the missing tail filled in from the germline J gene. This sequence joins TRBV29-1 and TRBJ1-1; D is ambiguous. This CDR3 contains 13 residues. Trimming shortened V by 7 bases and J by 0 bases, and 12 bases separated the two germline ends. In germline, CDR1 is SQVTM, CDR2 ANQGSEA. The CDR3 DNA, read in part, is TGCAGCGCCCGGACGGGGATGAACACTGAA. It translates to CSARTGMNTE. The whole CDR3 protein reads CSARTGMNTEAFF.

This clone has at least ten counts. CDR3 bases read: TGTGCCACAAAAAAGAGGGGGCAGGGCTATGGC. Amino acid sequence: CATKKRGQGYG. In full, the CDR3 is CATKKRGQGYGYTF. V and J are TRBV7-8 and TRBJ1-2; 7 bases agree with TRBD1. The read stops 3 residues short of the end of the CDR3; the missing end is completed from the germline J gene. V gave up 10 bases and J gave up 4 bases; unmatched junction bases: 12. The CDR3 length is 14 residues. Germline CDR1 SGHVS, CDR2 FQNEAQ.

Concerning this clone itself: The read finishes 3 residues shy of the CDR3 end, and the germline J gene is used to complete it. This rearrangement joins TRBV14 to TRBJ2-7; no definite D call. V was pared by 3 bases and J by 0 bases, with 12 bases between. CDR1 is SGHDN, CDR2 FVKESK, per germline. This CDR3 region has 15 residues. The CDR3 sequence is CASSHAAFSSYEQYF. Incomplete CDR3 DNA: TGTGCCAGCAGCCATGCAGCGTTCAGCTCCTACGAG.

This clone was seen at least ten times. The sequenced fragment ends 3 residues before the CDR3 boundary, so the rest is inferred from the germline J gene. This chain connects TRBV4-1 to TRBJ2-7; 8 nucleotides agree with TRBD1. With V trimmed by 1 base and J by 0 bases, 5 bases remained unmatched. Germline CDR1 is MGHRA and CDR2 is YSYEKL. The CDR3 spans 16 residues. Incomplete CDR3 DNA: TGCGCCAGCAGCCAAGGATTGGGACAGGTCTCCTACGAG. Translating gives CASSQGLGQVSYE. The whole CDR3 reads CASSQGLGQVSYEQYF.

This clone was found many times. The sequence runs out 3 residues before the end of the CDR3; the remainder is reconstructed from the germline J gene. The V gene is TRBV5-1, the J gene TRBJ2-4; 8 bases line up with TRBD2. CDR1 and CDR2 (germline): SGHRS, YFSETQ. The CDR3 sequence is 15 residues long. V shed 0 bases, J shed 7 bases, and the junction held 6 bases outside the gene matches. The CDR3 bases that were read are TGCGCCAGCAGCTTGGAGGCTAGCGGGCGTAACATT. Protein: CASSLEASGRNI. The CDR3 in its entirety is CASSLEASGRNIQYF.

In regard to this clone: A read error may account for a junction end that differs from germline. The CDR3 end lies 3 residues beyond the end of the read and is filled in from the germline J gene. The J gene is TRBJ2-7, the V gene TRBV7-3, with a weak D call TRBD1 (6 bases). Looked up from germline, CDR1 is SGHTA and CDR2 is FQGTGA. This CDR3 region has 15 residues. The sequenced part of the CDR3 DNA is TGTTCCAGCAGCCCAGGGGCAGTTTCTCCCTCCGAG. It encodes CSSSPGAVSPSE. The CDR3 as a whole reads CSSSPGAVSPSEQYF.

This clone has at least ten counts. The read comes to an end 3 residues before the CDR3 does, leaving the germline J gene to fill in the end. V usage is TRBV20-1 and J usage is TRBJ2-7; weak D call: TRBD2 (5 bases). The CDR3 sequence is 14 residues long. CDR1 and CDR2 from the germline V gene are DFQATT and SNEGSKA (reference sequence). With 1 base removed from V and 3 bases from J, the gap between germline ends came to 13 bases. CDR3 loop: CSARVDFPYYEQYF. The CDR3 DNA, read in part, is TGCAGTGCTAGAGTGGACTTTCCATACTACGAG.

This clone was seen repeatedly, ten times or more. The sequenced CDR3 bases are TGTGCCAGCAGCCTGGGACAGGGGACTACTGAA. It translates to CASSLGQGTTE. The full CDR3 protein is CASSLGQGTTEAFF. The chain is built from TRBV13 and TRBJ1-1; 10 bases align to TRBD1. From the germline J gene comes the end of the CDR3, since the read stops 3 residues before it. J was trimmed by 5 bases and V by 5 bases; bases with no gene match: 5. CDR1 and CDR2 from the germline V gene are PRHDT and FYEKMQ (reference sequence). There are 14 residues in the CDR3.

This clone was recorded many times. Read data end 3 residues before the CDR3 end; the end is taken from the germline J gene. The rearrangement uses TRBV5-1 and TRBJ2-7; no clear D gene. The CDR3 runs 12 residues. V gave up 5 bases and J gave up 2 bases, with 8 bases separating them. Germline V gene data show CDR1 as SGHRS and CDR2 as YFSETQ. The CDR3 DNA, read in part, is TGCGCCAGCAGACATTCCGCCTACGAG. It encodes CASRHSAYE. The entire CDR3 is CASRHSAYEQYF.

This clone was recorded many times. Read sequence stops 3 residues before the CDR3 end, and the germline J gene provides the missing end. The chain has TRBV28 and TRBJ2-7; 11 nucleotides align to TRBD2. The CDR3 runs 15 residues. Germline CDR1 MDHEN, CDR2 SYDVKM. With V trimmed by 6 bases and J by 1 base, 5 bases remained unmatched. The sequenced part of the CDR3 DNA is TGTGCCAGCAGCCGAGGGACTAGCGGATCCTACGAG. Its translation: CASSRGTSGSYE. The complete CDR3 sequence is CASSRGTSGSYEQYF.

This clone was observed at least ten times. The DNA read from the CDR3 is TGCGCCAGTTCAATACAGGGAATTAATGAAAAA. It encodes CASSIQGINEK. The entire CDR3 sequence reads CASSIQGINEKLFF. The rearrangement links TRBV5-1 to TRBJ1-4, with a weak D call TRBD1 (6 bases). From the germline J gene comes the end of the CDR3, since the read stops 3 residues before it. Trimming pared 8 bases from V and 4 bases from J, leaving 15 bases between. The length of the CDR3 is 14 residues. Germline V gene sequence: CDR1 SGHRS, CDR2 YFSETQ.

The sample holds many counts of this clone. The sequence runs out 3 residues before the end of the CDR3; the remainder is reconstructed from the germline J gene. The chain employs TRBV5-1 and TRBJ2-2, with 8 bases matching TRBD2. The CDR3 is 16 residues long. The V segment lost 3 bases and the J segment 3 bases; nucleotides outside the gene matches: 7. Germline CDR1 and CDR2: SGHRS and YFSETQ. CDR3 protein: CASSSSGRVHTGELFF. CDR3 DNA (partial): TGCGCCAGCAGCTCCAGCGGGAGAGTCCACACCGGGGAG. The full variable domain, completed using reference TRBV5-1 and TRBJ2-2, is KAGVTQTPRYLIKTRGQQVTLSCSPISGHRSVSWYQQTPGQGLQFLFEYFSETQRNKGNFPGRFSGRQFSNSRSEMNVSTLELGDSALYLCASSSSGRVHTGELFFGEGSRLTVL.

This clone was seen many times. The observed sequence ends 3 residues before the CDR3 terminus, with the missing tail filled in from the germline J gene. The chain carries TRBV18 and TRBJ1-5; D is perhaps TRBD1 (5 bases). Germline V lookup: CDR1 KGHSH, CDR2 LQKENI. Between the trimmed V and J ends, which lost 5 bases and 6 bases, there was a span of 14 bases. This CDR3 is built from 14 residues. CDR3 region: CASSAGWQGQPQHF. The CDR3 bases that were read are TGTGCCAGCTCAGCAGGGTGGCAGGGTCAGCCC.

Ten or more counts support this clone. The observed sequence ends 3 residues before the CDR3 terminus, with the missing tail filled in from the germline J gene. The rearrangement links TRBV7-9 to TRBJ2-2; no reliable D call. The length of the CDR3 is 15 residues. Germline lookup yields CDR1 SEHNR and CDR2 FQNEAQ (reference sequence). Trimming cost V 0 bases and J 4 bases, with 9 bases left between them. The DNA read from the CDR3 is TGTGCCAGCAGCTTAGCTCTGCGTAGCACCGGGGAG. Its translation: CASSLALRSTGE. The entire CDR3 sequence reads CASSLALRSTGELFF.

At least ten counts were recorded for this clone. The read ends 3 residues shy of where the CDR3 ends; the end is completed using the germline J gene. This chain connects TRBV7-2 to TRBJ2-7; no clear D. Germline assignment: CDR1 SGHTA and CDR2 FQGNSA. Trimming took off 3 bases at V and 0 bases at J, with 6 bases between the two ends. CDR3 size: 13 residues. CDR3 DNA (partial): TGTGCCAGCAGCTTCCCGGTCTCCTACGAG. The encoded protein is CASSFPVSYE. Given in full, the CDR3 is CASSFPVSYEQYF. Full variable domain (remainder filled in from reference TRBV7-2 and TRBJ2-7): GAGVSQSPSNKVTEKGKDVELRCDPISGHTALYWYRQSLGQGLEFLIYFQGNSAPDKSGLPSDRFSAERTGGSVSTLTIQRTQQEDSAVYLCASSFPVSYEQYFGPGTRLTVT.

As concerns this clone: At one boundary the junction diverges from the germline segment, which might be a read error. The read terminates 3 residues before the CDR3 end, so the remaining end is supplied by the germline J gene. J is TRBJ1-5 and V is TRBV2, with D tentatively TRBD1 (5 bases). CDR3 size: 13 residues. The germline CDR1 and CDR2 sequences are SNHLY and FYNNEI. This chain's CDR3 is CDSSDLGNQPQHF. The CDR3 bases that were read are TGCGACAGCAGTGATTTAGGGAATCAGCCC.

Only a few counts were recorded for this clone. The sequenced fragment ends 3 residues before the CDR3 boundary, so the rest is inferred from the germline J gene. The chain links TRBV6-2 or TRBV6-3 to TRBJ1-2; no definite D call. Germline CDR1 reads MNHEY; CDR2 reads SVGEGT. The CDR3 is 17 residues long. The part of the CDR3 DNA that was read is TGTGCCAGCAGTCGGACTAGCGGGAGGGCCGGTGTCAATGAC. Translation: CASSRTSGRAGVND. The complete CDR3 protein is CASSRTSGRAGVNDYTF.

This clone has ten or more counts. The missing CDR3 end, 3 residues past where the read stops, is filled in from the germline J gene. This rearrangement joins TRBV20-1 to TRBJ2-3; TRBD2 matches at 8 bases. V lost 3 bases and J lost 4; bases outside the gene matches: 12. Germline-derived CDR1 and CDR2 are DFQATT and SNEGSKA (reference sequence). The CDR3 contains 16 residues. The sequenced part of the CDR3 DNA is TGCAGTGCTAGGTCAGGGGCGGGAGGATTAGCAGATACG. This gives the protein CSARSGAGGLADT. The full CDR3 is CSARSGAGGLADTQYF.

This clone showed up many times. The read falls 3 residues short of the CDR3 end, and the missing part is taken from the germline J gene. V gene TRBV7-3 combines with J gene TRBJ2-1; 9 bases fit TRBD2. Germline V gene sequence: CDR1 SGHTA, CDR2 FQGTGA. Trimming at V came to 5 bases and at J to 2 bases, leaving 10 bases not matched to a gene. The CDR3 contains 17 residues. The CDR3 region is CASSTDKAGGPYNEQFF. The CDR3 DNA, read in part, is TGTGCCAGCAGCACGGACAAAGCGGGGGGACCCTACAATGAG.

This clone was counted many times. The read falls 3 residues short of the CDR3 end, and the missing part is taken from the germline J gene. J is TRBJ2-7 and V is TRBV19; D possibly corresponds to TRBD1 (6 bases). Germline V gene lookup returns CDR1 LNHDA and CDR2 SQIVND (reference sequence). There are 14 residues in the CDR3. The V end was cut by 3 bases, the J end by 2 bases, with 11 bases between. This chain's CDR3 is CASSISGAPYEQYF. Partial CDR3 DNA: TGTGCCAGTAGTATCTCAGGGGCCCCCTACGAG.

This clone was detected ten times or more. With the read ending 3 residues before the CDR3 end, the germline J gene is used to fill in that end. The chain couples TRBV20-1 to TRBJ1-1; TRBD1 agrees at 10 bases. J was trimmed by 3 bases and V by 4 bases; bases with no gene match: 5. The CDR3 extends over 14 amino acids. In germline, CDR1 is DFQATT, CDR2 SNEGSKA (reference sequence). The CDR3 bases that were read are TGCAGTGCTACTAGACAGGGGGCCTACACTGAA. This sequence encodes CSATRQGAYTE. The entire CDR3 protein reads CSATRQGAYTEAFF.

This clone was found many times. The CDR3 is cut off 3 residues early in the read; its end comes from the germline J gene. The V gene is TRBV28, the J gene TRBJ1-1; D remains unclear. V was trimmed by 8 bases and J by 0 bases, leaving 13 bases between them. Germline CDR1 reads MDHEN; CDR2 reads SYDVKM. This CDR3 is 14 amino acids long. CDR3 protein: CASGSGRMNTEAFF. The CDR3 DNA, read in part, is TGTGCCAGCGGAAGCGGACGGATGAACACTGAA.

Many counts were recorded for this clone. The CDR3 extends 3 residues past the end of the read, so its final part is completed from the germline J gene. This chain links TRBV19 with TRBJ1-2; TRBD1 is a possible D gene (6 bases). This CDR3 is 15 amino acids long. V gave up 4 bases and J gave up 2 bases, with 14 bases separating them. Germline-derived CDR1 and CDR2 are LNHDA and SQIVND (reference sequence). The sequenced CDR3 bases are TGTGCCAGTAGTACATGGGACATAAGAAACTATGGC. It yields the protein CASSTWDIRNYG. The whole CDR3 is CASSTWDIRNYGYTF.

This clone was seen ten or more times. The DNA ends 3 residues before the CDR3 does, and the rest of the CDR3 is filled in from the germline J gene. The rearrangement links TRBV19 to TRBJ1-1, with D tentatively TRBD1 (6 bases). Germline V gene lookup returns CDR1 LNHDA and CDR2 SQIVND (reference sequence). The CDR3 sequence is 13 residues long. V lost 6 bases and J 1 base, leaving 9 bases between the germline ends. The covered CDR3 bases are TGTGCCAGTAGGGGGGGGCCGAACACTGAA. Translating gives CASRGGPNTE. The entire CDR3 reads CASRGGPNTEAFF.

This clone was detected ten times or more. The part of the CDR3 DNA that was read is TGTGCCACCAGTGATAACAGGGATTCGCCAGATACG. It translates to CATSDNRDSPDT. The whole CDR3 protein is CATSDNRDSPDTQYF. This rearrangement joins TRBV24-1 to TRBJ2-3, with D possibly being TRBD1 (6 bases). The read falls 3 residues short of the CDR3 end, and the missing part is taken from the germline J gene. Trimming stripped 3 bases from V and 4 bases from J, with 13 bases between. Germline V CDR1 and CDR2: KGHDR, SFDVKD. CDR3 length: 15 residues.

This clone was observed at least ten times. The read halts 3 residues ahead of the CDR3 end, with the missing end drawn from the germline J gene. The rearrangement uses TRBV12-3 or TRBV12-4 and TRBJ2-2; 9 nucleotides match TRBD1. The CDR3 has 17 residues. With 3 bases clipped from V and 5 bases from J, the junction kept 10 bases outside the gene matches. Partial CDR3 DNA: TGTGCCAGCAGTTTTGGAACGGGACAGGGTGCTACCGGGGAG. Encoded protein: CASSFGTGQGATGE. The CDR3 in full is CASSFGTGQGATGELFF.

This clone was recorded many times. The read finishes 3 residues shy of the CDR3 end, and the germline J gene is used to complete it. This chain uses TRBV10-1 with TRBJ2-2; tentatively, D is TRBD2 (5 bases). Trimming took 2 bases from V and 1 from J, leaving 8 bases between them. From germline, CDR1 is WNHNN and CDR2 SYGVQD (reference sequence). The CDR3 loop spans 15 amino acids. The CDR3 protein is CASSEEGRNTGELFF. The CDR3 bases that were read are TGCGCCAGCAGTGAGGAGGGCAGGAACACCGGGGAG.

This clone was found many times. The read halts 3 residues ahead of the CDR3 end, with the missing end drawn from the germline J gene. The V and J genes are TRBV4-1 and TRBJ1-1, with TRBD1 as a possible D gene (6 bases). V lost 1 base and J lost 5, with 20 bases in between. Germline V gives CDR1 MGHRA, CDR2 YSYEKL. This CDR3 comprises 17 residues. The CDR3 loop is CASSQGGMRGLSTEAFF. CDR3 bases read: TGCGCCAGCAGCCAAGGGGGAATGCGGGGGCTTTCAACTGAA.